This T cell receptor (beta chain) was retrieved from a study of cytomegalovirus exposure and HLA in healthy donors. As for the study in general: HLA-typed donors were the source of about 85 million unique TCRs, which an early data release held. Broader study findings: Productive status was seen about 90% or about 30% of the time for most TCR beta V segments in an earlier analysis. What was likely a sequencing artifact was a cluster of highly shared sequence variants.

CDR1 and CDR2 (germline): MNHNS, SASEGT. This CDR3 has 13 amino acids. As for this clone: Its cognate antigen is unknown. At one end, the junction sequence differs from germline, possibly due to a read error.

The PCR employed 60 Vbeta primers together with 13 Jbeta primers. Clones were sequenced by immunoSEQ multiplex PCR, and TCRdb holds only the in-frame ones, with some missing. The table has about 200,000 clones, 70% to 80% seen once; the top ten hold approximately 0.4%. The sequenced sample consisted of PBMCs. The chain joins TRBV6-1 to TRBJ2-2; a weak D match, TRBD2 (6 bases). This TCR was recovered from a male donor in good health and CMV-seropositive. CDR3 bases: TGCGGGGGTCGGGTAGGGAACACCGGGGAGCTGTTTTTT. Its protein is CGGRVGNTGELFF.